One sample yielded the 16 T cell receptor beta chains listed below, sequenced in a study of T cell repertoires in cytomegalovirus infection. TCRdb reprocessed the reads via MiXCR and lists one record per CDR3 protein. There are around 330,000 distinct CDR3 sequences in the sample; roughly 15% occur only once, and more than 10% lies in the top ten. Sequenced: PBMCs. These receptors all stem from a human donor in good health (CMV status not recorded). Some clones in this sample may be carry-over from other donors' samples.

The table lists this clonotype with many counts. This rearrangement joins TRBV7-2 to TRBJ2-3; TRBD2 agrees at 10 bases. The V gene end was trimmed by 0 bases and the J gene end by 4 bases; junction bases not matched to a gene: 4. Germline lookup yields CDR1 SGHTA and CDR2 FQGNSA. There are 16 residues in the CDR3. CDR3 DNA sequence: TGTGCCAGCAGCTTAGCGCGGCTAGCGGGAGCAGATACGCAGTATTTT. It codes for CASSLARLAGADTQYF. The entire variable domain, with the rest obtained from reference TRBV7-2 and TRBJ2-3, is as follows: GAGVSQSPSNKVTEKGKDVELRCDPISGHTALYWYRQSLGQGLEFLIYFQGNSAPDKSGLPSDRFSAERTGGSVSTLTIQRTQQEDSAVYLCASSLARLAGADTQYFGPGTRLTVL.

On this clonotype itself: It is likely a read error, because the conserved phenylalanine at the end of the CDR3 is missing. It is unclear where the CDR3 begins or ends on the DNA, so no DNA is shown, and the CDR3 is as TCRdb lists it. The chain has TRBV4-3 and TRBJ1-2; the D call of TRBD1 is as the table states it, not checked on the DNA. CDR1 and CDR2 (germline): LGHNA, YSLEER. Inclusive of both ends, the CDR3 amounts to 11 amino acids. The CDR3 is CASSQVARTAS.

The J gene is TRBJ2-1, the V gene TRBV5-1, with 9 bases aligning to TRBD1. This CDR3 has 11 residues. The junction had 6 bases not matched to a gene; V was cut back by 7 bases and J by 13 bases. The V gene's germline CDR1 is SGHRS and CDR2 YFSETQ. The CDR3 sequence is CASSGTGFQFF. In DNA, the CDR3 is TGCGCCAGCTCCGGGACAGGGTTTCAGTTCTTC.

The chain is built from TRBV20-1 and TRBJ1-1; D is unclear. Germline V CDR1 and CDR2: DFQATT, SNEGSKA (reference sequence). Trimming left V 2 bases short and J 1 base short, with 11 bases between. The CDR3 sequence is 14 residues long. CDR3 nucleotides: TGCAGTGCTAGAATACCAATACAGAACACTGAAGCTTTCTTT. Amino acids: CSARIPIQNTEAFF.

For this clonotype: Possible read error: a much larger clone is one base away. DNA of the CDR3: TGTGCCAGCGGCTTCGACCGGGACTCGTTCTCCTACGAGCAGTACTTC. This translates into CASGFDRDSFSYEQYF. J is TRBJ2-7 and V is TRBV7-2; D might be TRBD2 (6 bases). This CDR3 has 16 residues. The germline V gene has CDR1 SGHTA and CDR2 FQGNSA. Full variable domain (missing parts from reference TRBV7-2 and TRBJ2-7): GAGVSQSPSNKVTEKGKDVELRCDPISGHTALYWYRQSLGQGLEFLIYFQGNSAPDKSGLPSDRFSAERTGGSVSTLTIQRTQQEDSAVYLCASGFDRDSFSYEQYFGPGTRLTVT.

For the CDR3, the DNA is TGCGCCAGCAGATTGATATCCGGACAGGGAGGGAACACTGAAGCTTTCTTT. It specifies CASRLISGQGGNTEAFF. The rearrangement links TRBV5-1 to TRBJ1-1; 8 positions match TRBD1. J was trimmed by 1 base and V by 5 bases; bases with no gene match: 13. Germline loops: CDR1 SGHRS, CDR2 YFSETQ. The CDR3 length is 17 residues.

This clonotype appeared many times. The rearrangement joins TRBV7-2 to TRBJ2-3, with unresolved D. CDR1 and CDR2 from the germline V gene are SGHTA and FQGNSA. This CDR3 has 16 residues. Trimming took 7 bases from V and 2 from J, leaving 19 bases between them. The CDR3 here is CASTPPGGSSTDTQYF. In DNA form, the CDR3 reads TGTGCCAGCACCCCGCCGGGCGGTAGTTCCACAGATACGCAGTATTTT.

In this sample, this clonotype turned up a few times. The chain recombines TRBV6-2 or TRBV6-3 with TRBJ1-2; 8 bases map to TRBD1. CDR3 length: 17 residues. Germline V CDR1 and CDR2: MNHEY, SVGEGT. V was clipped by 5 bases and J by 2 bases; unmatched bases: 13. The DNA for the CDR3 is TGTGCCAGCAGTGACGTCGGACAGGGACTTATCAACTATGGCTACACCTTC. This codes for CASSDVGQGLINYGYTF.

A few counts support this clonotype. The chain joins TRBV20-1 to TRBJ2-7, with 12 bases fitting TRBD1. CDR1 and CDR2 (germline): DFQATT, SNEGSKA (reference sequence). The trim removed 6 bases at V and 3 bases at J, leaving 9 bases unmatched. CDR3 length equals 15 residues. The CDR3 spells CSANPGTGGNYEQYF. In DNA form, the CDR3 reads TGCAGTGCCAACCCCGGGACAGGGGGCAACTACGAGCAGTACTTC.

This clonotype showed up just a few times. The chain carries TRBV2 and TRBJ1-6; tentatively, D is TRBD1 (5 bases). V gave up 11 bases and J gave up 10 bases, with 27 bases separating them. The CDR3 is 16 residues long. In germline, CDR1 is SNHLY, CDR2 FYNNEI. This chain's CDR3 is CASQLRDSAGGSPLHF. The DNA of the CDR3 is TGTGCCTCCCAACTGAGGGACTCGGCTGGCGGGTCACCCCTCCACTTT.

The sample holds many counts of this clonotype. The gene calls are TRBV7-9 and TRBJ1-2; the D is unclear. V lost 4 bases and J lost 3, with 9 bases in between. CDR1 is SEHNR and CDR2 is FQNEAQ in the germline V gene (reference sequence). The CDR3 has 13 residues. For the CDR3, the DNA is TGTGCCAGCAGCTGGGGTCAGGACTATGGCTACACCTTC. Residues: CASSWGQDYGYTF.

The table lists this clonotype with many counts. The V and J genes are TRBV12-3 or TRBV12-4 and TRBJ1-2; D gene unclear. The CDR3 covers 13 residues. Trimming removed 1 base at V and 5 bases at J, with 8 bases between. The CDR3 DNA reads TGTGCCAGCAGTTTAGGACGGAAGTATGGCTACACCTTC. This sequence encodes CASSLGRKYGYTF.

This clonotype was detected only a few times. V and J are TRBV11-2 and TRBJ2-5; possibly TRBD2 for D (5 bases). The V gene lost 5 bases and the J gene lost 4 bases, with 17 bases spanning the gap. The germline CDR1 and CDR2 sequences are SGHAT and FQNNGV. The length of the CDR3 is 15 residues. The CDR3 protein is CASSPRVGGSETQYF. In DNA, the CDR3 is TGTGCCAGCAGCCCCCGAGTTGGAGGTTCAGAGACCCAGTACTTC.

The table lists this clonotype with many counts. The rearrangement joins TRBV7-2 to TRBJ2-5, with D unresolved. Trimming left V 1 base short and J 2 bases short, with 5 bases between. This CDR3 region has 13 residues. The germline V gene has CDR1 SGHTA and CDR2 FQGNSA. CDR3 in DNA: TGTGCCAGCAGCTTAGTCGAGCAAGAGACCCAGTACTTC. Protein: CASSLVEQETQYF.

This clonotype appeared many times. This sequence joins TRBV12-3 or TRBV12-4 and TRBJ1-2; D is uncertain. Deletions cut 4 bases from V and 0 bases from J, with 21 bases between. This CDR3 contains 18 residues. As DNA, the CDR3 is TGTGCCAGCAGTTCCCGAATACCCGACGGCCAAGCTAACTATGGCTACACCTTC. Its translation: CASSSRIPDGQANYGYTF.

A single count supports this clonotype. The CDR3 here is CASSLWDWGSGANVLTF. The CDR3 bases are TGTGCCAGCAGTCTTTGGGACTGGGGATCTGGGGCCAACGTCCTGACTTTC. V usage is TRBV6-2 or TRBV6-3 and J usage is TRBJ2-6, with D maybe TRBD2 (6 bases). This CDR3 is built from 17 residues. Trimming took off 5 bases at V and 1 base at J, with 15 bases between the two ends. CDR1 is MNHEY, CDR2 SVGEGT, per germline.